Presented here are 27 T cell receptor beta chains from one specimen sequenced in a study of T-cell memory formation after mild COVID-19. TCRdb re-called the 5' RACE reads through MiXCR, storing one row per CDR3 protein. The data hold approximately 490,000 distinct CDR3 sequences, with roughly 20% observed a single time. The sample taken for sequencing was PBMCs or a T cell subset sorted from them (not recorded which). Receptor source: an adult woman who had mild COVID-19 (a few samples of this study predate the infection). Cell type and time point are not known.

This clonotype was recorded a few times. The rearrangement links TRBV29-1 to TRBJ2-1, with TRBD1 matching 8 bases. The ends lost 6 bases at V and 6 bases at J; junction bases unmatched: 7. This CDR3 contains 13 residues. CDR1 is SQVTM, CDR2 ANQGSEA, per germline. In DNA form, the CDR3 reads TGCAGCGTCACCCTAACAGGGGGCAATGAGCAGTTCTTC. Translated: CSVTLTGGNEQFF.

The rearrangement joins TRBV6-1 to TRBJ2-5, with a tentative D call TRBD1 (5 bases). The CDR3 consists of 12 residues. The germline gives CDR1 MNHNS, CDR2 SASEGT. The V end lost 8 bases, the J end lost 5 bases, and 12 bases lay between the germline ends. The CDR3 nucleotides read TGTGCCAGCGCCGCCCAGGGCGAGACCCAGTACTTC. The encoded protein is CASAAQGETQYF.

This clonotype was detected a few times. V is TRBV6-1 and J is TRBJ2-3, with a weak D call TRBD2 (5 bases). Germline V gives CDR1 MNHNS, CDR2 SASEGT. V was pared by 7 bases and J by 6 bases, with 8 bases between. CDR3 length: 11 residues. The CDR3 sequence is CASMRRDTQYF. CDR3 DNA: TGTGCCAGCATGAGGAGGGATACGCAGTATTTT.

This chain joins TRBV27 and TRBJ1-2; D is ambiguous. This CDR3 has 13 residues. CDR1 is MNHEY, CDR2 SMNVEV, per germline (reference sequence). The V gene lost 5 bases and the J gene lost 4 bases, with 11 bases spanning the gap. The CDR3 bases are TGTGCCAGCAGTACCTCGGGTCCCTATGGCTACACCTTC. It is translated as CASSTSGPYGYTF.

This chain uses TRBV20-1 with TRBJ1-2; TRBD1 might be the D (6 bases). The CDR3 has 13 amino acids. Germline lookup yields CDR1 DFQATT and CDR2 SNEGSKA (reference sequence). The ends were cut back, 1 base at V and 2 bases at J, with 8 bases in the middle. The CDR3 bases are TGCAGTGCTAGAGTCACAGGGAACTATGGCTACACCTTC. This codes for CSARVTGNYGYTF.

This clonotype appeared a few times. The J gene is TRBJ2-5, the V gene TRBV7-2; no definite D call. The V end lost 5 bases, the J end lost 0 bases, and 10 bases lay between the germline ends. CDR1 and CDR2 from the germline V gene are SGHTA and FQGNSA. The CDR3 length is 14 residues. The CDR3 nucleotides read TGTGCCAGCAGCAGAACAGTTTACCAAGAGACCCAGTACTTC. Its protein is CASSRTVYQETQYF.

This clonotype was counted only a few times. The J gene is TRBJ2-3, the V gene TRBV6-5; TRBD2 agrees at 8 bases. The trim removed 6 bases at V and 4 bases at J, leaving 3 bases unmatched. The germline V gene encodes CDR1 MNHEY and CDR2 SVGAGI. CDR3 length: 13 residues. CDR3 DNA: TGTGCCAGCAGAACCGGGGGGGCAGATACGCAGTATTTT. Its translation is CASRTGGADTQYF.

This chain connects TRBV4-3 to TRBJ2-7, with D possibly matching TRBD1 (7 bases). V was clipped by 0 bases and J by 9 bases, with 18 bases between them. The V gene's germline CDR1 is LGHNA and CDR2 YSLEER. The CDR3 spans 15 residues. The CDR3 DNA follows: TGCGCCAGCAGCCAAGAAGCAGGGGGGCCATTCGTGCAGTACTTC. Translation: CASSQEAGGPFVQYF.

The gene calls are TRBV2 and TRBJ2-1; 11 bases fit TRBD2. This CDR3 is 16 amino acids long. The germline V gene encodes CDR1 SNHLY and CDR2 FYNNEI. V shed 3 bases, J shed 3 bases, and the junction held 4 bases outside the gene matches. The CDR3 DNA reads TGTGCCAGCAGTGAGGGGACTAGCGGAAACTACAATGAGCAGTTCTTC. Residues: CASSEGTSGNYNEQFF.

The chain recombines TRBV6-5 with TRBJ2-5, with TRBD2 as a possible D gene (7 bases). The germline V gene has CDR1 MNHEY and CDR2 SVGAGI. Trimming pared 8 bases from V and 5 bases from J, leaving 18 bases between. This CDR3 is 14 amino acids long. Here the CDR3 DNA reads TGTGCCAGCGGCGAAGGGGGGGGCTGGGAGACCCAGTACTTC. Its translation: CASGEGGGWETQYF.

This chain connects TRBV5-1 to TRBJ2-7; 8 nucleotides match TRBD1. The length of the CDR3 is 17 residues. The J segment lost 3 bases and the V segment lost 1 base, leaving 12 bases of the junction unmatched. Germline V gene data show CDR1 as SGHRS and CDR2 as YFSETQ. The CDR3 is CASSLSPQGAIGYEQYF. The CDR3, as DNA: TGCGCCAGCAGCTTGAGTCCGCAGGGGGCTATTGGCTACGAGCAGTACTTC.

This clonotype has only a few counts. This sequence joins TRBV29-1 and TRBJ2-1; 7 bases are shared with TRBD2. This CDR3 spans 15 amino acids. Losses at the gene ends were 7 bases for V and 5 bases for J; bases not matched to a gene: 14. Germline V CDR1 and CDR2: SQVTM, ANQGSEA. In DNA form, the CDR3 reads TGCAGCGCCGGGACTACCGTAGCCATCGACAATGAGCAGTTCTTC. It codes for CSAGTTVAIDNEQFF.

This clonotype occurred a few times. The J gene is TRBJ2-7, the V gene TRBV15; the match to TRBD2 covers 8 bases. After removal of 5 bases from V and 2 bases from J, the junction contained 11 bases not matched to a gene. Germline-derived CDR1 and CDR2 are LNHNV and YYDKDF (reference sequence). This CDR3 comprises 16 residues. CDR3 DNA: TGTGCCACCAGCCTCGGATATGGACTAGCTGCCTACGAGCAGTACTTC. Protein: CATSLGYGLAAYEQYF.

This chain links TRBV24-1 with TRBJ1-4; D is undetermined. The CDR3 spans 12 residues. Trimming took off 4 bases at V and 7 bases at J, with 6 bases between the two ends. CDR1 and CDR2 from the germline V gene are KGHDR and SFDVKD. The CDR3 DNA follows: TGTGCCACCAGTGACGGGCCTGAAAAACTGTTTTTT. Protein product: CATSDGPEKLFF.

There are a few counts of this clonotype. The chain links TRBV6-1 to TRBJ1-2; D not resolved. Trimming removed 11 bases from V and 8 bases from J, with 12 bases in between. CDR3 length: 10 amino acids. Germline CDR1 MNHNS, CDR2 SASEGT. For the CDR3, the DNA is TGTGCCTCCCGAGACGACGGCTACACCTTC. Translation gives CASRDDGYTF.

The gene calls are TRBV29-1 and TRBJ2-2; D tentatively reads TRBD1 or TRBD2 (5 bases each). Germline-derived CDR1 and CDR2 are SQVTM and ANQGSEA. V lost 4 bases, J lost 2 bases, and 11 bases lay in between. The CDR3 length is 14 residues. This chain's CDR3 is CSVGMGPNTGELFF. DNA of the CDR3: TGCAGCGTTGGGATGGGACCAAACACCGGGGAGCTGTTTTTT.

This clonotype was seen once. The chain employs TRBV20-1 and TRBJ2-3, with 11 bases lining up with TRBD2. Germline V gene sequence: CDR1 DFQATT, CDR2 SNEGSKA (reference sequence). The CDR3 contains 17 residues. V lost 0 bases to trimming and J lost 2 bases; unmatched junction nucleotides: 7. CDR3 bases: TGCAGTGCTAGAGACCCTACTAGCGGGGGAGTCACAGATACGCAGTATTTT. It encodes CSARDPTSGGVTDTQYF.

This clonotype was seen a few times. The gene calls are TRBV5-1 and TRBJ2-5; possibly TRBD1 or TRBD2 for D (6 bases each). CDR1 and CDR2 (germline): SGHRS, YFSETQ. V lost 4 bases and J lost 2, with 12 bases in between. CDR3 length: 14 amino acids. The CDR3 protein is CASSRSGAQETQYF. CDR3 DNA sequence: TGCGCCAGCAGCAGATCGGGGGCTCAAGAGACCCAGTACTTC. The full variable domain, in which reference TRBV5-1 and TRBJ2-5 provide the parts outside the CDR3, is KAGVTQTPRYLIKTRGQQVTLSCSPISGHRSVSWYQQTPGQGLQFLFEYFSETQRNKGNFPGRFSGRQFSNSRSEMNVSTLELGDSALYLCASSRSGAQETQYFGPGTRLLVL.

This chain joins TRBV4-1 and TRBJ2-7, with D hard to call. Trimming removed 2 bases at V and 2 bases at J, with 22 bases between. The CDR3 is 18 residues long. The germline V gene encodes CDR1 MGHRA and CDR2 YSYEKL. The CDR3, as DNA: TGCGCCAGCAGCCAACCGGTTATCGGACCCCGGCCCCCCTACGAGCAGTACTTC. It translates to CASSQPVIGPRPPYEQYF.

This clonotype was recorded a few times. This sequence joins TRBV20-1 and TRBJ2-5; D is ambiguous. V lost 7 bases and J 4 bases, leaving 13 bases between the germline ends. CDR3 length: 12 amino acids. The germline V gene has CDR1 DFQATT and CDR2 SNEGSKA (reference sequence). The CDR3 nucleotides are TGCAGTGGGGCCCGCGTCCCAGAGACCCAGTACTTC. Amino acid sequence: CSGARVPETQYF.

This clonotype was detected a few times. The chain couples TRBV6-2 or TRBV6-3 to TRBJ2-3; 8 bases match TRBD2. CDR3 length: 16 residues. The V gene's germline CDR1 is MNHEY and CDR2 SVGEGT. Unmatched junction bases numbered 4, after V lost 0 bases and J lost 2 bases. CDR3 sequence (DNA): TGTGCCAGCAGTTACTCCAGTAGCGGGAACACAGATACGCAGTATTTT. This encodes CASSYSSSGNTDTQYF.

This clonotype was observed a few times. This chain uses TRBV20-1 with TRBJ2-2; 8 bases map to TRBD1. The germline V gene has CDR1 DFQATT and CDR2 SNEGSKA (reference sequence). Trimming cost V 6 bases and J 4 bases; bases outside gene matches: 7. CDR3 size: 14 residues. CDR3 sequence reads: CSAPDRVGTGELFF. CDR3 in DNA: TGCAGTGCACCGGACAGGGTGGGCACCGGGGAGCTGTTTTTT.

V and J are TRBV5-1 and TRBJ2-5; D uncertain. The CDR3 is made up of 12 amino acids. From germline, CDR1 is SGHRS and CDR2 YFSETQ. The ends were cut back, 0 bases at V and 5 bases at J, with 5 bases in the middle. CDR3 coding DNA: TGCGCCAGCAGCTTGGAGGACGAGACCCAGTACTTC. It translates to CASSLEDETQYF.

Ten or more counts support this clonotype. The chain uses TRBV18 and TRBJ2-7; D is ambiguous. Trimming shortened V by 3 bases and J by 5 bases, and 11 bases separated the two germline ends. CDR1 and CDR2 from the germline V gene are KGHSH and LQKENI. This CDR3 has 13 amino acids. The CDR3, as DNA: TGTGCCAGCTCACCCTCGCTAGGTAACGAGCAGTACTTC. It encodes CASSPSLGNEQYF.

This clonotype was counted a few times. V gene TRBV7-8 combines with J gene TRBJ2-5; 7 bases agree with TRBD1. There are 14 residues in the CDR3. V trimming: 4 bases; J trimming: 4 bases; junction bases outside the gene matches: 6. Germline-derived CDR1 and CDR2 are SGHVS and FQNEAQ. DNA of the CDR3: TGTGCCAGCAGCTCAACAACAGGGGCAGAGACCCAGTACTTC. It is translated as CASSSTTGAETQYF.

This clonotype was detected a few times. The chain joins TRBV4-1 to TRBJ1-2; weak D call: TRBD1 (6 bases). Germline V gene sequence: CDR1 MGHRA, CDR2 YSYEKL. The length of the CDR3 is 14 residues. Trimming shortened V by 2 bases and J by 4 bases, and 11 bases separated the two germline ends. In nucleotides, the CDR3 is TGCGCCAGCAGCCAAAGTGAAGGGGGCTATGGCTACACCTTC. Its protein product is CASSQSEGGYGYTF.

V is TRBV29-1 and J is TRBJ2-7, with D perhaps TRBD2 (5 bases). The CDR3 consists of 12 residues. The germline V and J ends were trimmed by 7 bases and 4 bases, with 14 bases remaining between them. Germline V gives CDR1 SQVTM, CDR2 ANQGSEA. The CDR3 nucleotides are TGCAGCGCTTCGAATGGGGAGTACGAGCAGTACTTC. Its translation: CSASNGEYEQYF.